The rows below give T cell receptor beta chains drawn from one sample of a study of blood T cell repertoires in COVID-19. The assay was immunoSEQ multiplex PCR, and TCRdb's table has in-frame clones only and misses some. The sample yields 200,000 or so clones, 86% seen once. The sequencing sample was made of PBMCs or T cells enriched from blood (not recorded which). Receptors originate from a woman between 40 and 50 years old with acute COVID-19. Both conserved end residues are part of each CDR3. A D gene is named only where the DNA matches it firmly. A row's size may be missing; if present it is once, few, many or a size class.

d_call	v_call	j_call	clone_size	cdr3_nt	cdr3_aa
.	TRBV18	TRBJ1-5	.	TGTGCCAGCTCACCAAGTTACGGTAGCAATCAGCCCCAGCATTTT	CASSPSYGSNQPQHF
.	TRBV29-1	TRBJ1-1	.	TGCAGCGTTGGAGGAGGGATCGGTGTTTACACTGAAGCTTTCTTT	CSVGGGIGVYTEAFF
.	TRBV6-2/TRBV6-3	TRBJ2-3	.	TGTGCCAGCAGTTCCTCCCGAGATACGCAGTATTTT	CASSSSRDTQYF
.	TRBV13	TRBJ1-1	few	TGTGCCAGCAGCTCCGGGCGGGCTGAAGCTTTCTTT	CASSSGRAEAFF
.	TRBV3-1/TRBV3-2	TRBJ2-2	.	TGTGCCAGCAGCCAAGATTCGCGACAGTGGAATGCCACCGGGGAGCTGTTTTTT	CASSQDSRQWNATGELFF
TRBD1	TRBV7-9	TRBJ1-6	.	TGTGCCAGCAGCTTTTCGGGACAGTATAATTCACCCCTCCACTTT	CASSFSGQYNSPLHF
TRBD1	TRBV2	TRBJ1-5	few	TGTGCCAGCAGTGGTCAGGCCCCGACAGGGGATAATCAGCCCCAGCATTTT	CASSGQAPTGDNQPQHF
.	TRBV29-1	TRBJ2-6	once	TGCAGCGCCCGTCGGGGGACCTCTGGGGCCAACGTCCTGACTTTC	CSARRGTSGANVLTF
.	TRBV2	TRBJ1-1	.	TGTGCCAGCAGTGAAAAAGGGGGTCGGACTGAAGCTTTCTTT	CASSEKGGRTEAFF
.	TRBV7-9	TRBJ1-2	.	TGTGCCAGCAGCTTAGCGGGCAGCAACTATGGCTACACCTTC	CASSLAGSNYGYTF
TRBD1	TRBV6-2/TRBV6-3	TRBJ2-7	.	TGTGCCAGCAGTCCAAGGACAGGGTCGGTGGCCTACGAGCAGTACTTC	CASSPRTGSVAYEQYF
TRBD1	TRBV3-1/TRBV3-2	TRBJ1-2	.	TGTGCCAGCAGCCACCCCGCCGGGGGCAGGGGGCGCGATGGCTACACCTTC	CASSHPAGGRGRDGYTF
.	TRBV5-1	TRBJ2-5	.	TGCGCCAGCAGCTCGGGACTCCTGGGGCAAGAGACCCAGTACTTC	CASSSGLLGQETQYF
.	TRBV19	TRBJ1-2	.	TGTGCCAGTAGTATAGATGGTTCGGGGAGCTATGGCTACACCTTC	CASSIDGSGSYGYTF
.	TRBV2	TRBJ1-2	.	TGTGCCAGCAGTGTGACAGCGATACCCAACTATGGCTACACCTTC	CASSVTAIPNYGYTF
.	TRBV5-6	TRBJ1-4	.	TGTGCCAGCAGCTTCCTTACGGTTAATGAAAAACTGTTTTTT	CASSFLTVNEKLFF
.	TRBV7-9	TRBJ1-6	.	TGTGCCAGCAGCTTAGTTTCAGGGCGGCCCCTCCACTTT	CASSLVSGRPLHF
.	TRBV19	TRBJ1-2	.	TGTGCCAGTAGTATAGGTGGAGGAGGAGGCTACACCTTC	CASSIGGGGGYTF
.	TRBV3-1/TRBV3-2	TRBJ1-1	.	TGTGCCAGCAGCCAGCACGGGGGGACTGAGGCTGAAGCTTTCTTT	CASSQHGGTEAEAFF
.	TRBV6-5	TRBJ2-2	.	TGTGCCAGCCGGGGGAGCGGGCCGACCGGGGAGCTGTTTTTT	CASRGSGPTGELFF
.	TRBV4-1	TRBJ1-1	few	TGCGCCAGCAGCCATACACAATTCTTAATCTTAGAAGCTTTCTTT	CASSHTQFLILEAFF
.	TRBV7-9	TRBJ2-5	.	TGTGCCAGCAGCGAGAGTGGGACTCAAGAGACCCAGTACTTC	CASSESGTQETQYF
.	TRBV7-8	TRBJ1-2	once	TGTGCCAGCAGCTTAAAGTGGGGGGGAGAGTCCCCCGGCTACACCTTC	CASSLKWGGESPGYTF
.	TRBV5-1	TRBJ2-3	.	TGCGCCAGCAGCCACCCCGTGGCGGCGGATACGCAGTATTTT	CASSHPVAADTQYF
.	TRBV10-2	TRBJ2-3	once	TGCGCCAGCAGGGTAGCGGCCACAGATACGCAGTATTTT	CASRVAATDTQYF
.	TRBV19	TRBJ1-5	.	TGTGCCAGTAGTATGACTGCAAATAGCAATCAGCCCCAGCATTTT	CASSMTANSNQPQHF
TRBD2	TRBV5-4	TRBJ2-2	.	TGTGCCAGCAGCTTCGGGACTAGCGGGAACACCGGGGAGCTGTTTTTT	CASSFGTSGNTGELFF
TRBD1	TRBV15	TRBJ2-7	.	TGTGCCACCAGCAGAGATCGGGGACAGGGAGGATACGAGCAGTACTTC	CATSRDRGQGGYEQYF
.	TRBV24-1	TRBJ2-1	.	TGTGCCACCAGTGATCTAGAGCCGAGCTCCTACAATGAGCAGTTCTTC	CATSDLEPSSYNEQFF
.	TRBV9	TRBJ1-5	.	TGTGCCAGCAGCGAAACACAGGGATGGCCCCAGCATTTT	CASSETQGWPQHF
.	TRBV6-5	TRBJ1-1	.	TGTGCCAGCAAAACCGCGCCGTCGTCTGAAGCTTTCTTT	CASKTAPSSEAFF
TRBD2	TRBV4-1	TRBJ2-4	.	TGCGCCAGCAGCCAAGATAGCACTAGCGGACTTAACATTCAGTACTTC	CASSQDSTSGLNIQYF
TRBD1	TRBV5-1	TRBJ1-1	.	TGCGCCAGCAGCCCTTTTGGGACAGGTCCGAACACTGAAGCTTTCTTT	CASSPFGTGPNTEAFF
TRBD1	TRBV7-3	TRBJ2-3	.	TGTGCCAGCAGCCCCACAGGGGTAACAGATACGCAGTATTTT	CASSPTGVTDTQYF
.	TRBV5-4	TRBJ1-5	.	TGTGCCAGCAGCTTGGGAGTCGATCAGCCCCAGCATTTT	CASSLGVDQPQHF
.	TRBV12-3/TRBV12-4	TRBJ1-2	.	TGTGCCAGCAGTTTAGTGGCAGGGGATGGCTACACCTTC	CASSLVAGDGYTF
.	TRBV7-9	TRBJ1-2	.	TGTGCCAGCAGCTTAGGTGTGACGGGTGGCTACACCTTC	CASSLGVTGGYTF
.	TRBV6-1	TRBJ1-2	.	TGTGCCAGCAGTGAAGCTGGGGAGTGGGGCTACACCTTC	CASSEAGEWGYTF
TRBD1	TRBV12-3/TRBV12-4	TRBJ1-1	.	TGTGCCAGCAGCCGGACAGGGGGCACTGAAGCTTTCTTT	CASSRTGGTEAFF
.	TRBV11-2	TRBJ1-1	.	TGTGCCAGCAGTTCCTCCCAGGGGATGAACACTGAAGCTTTCTTT	CASSSSQGMNTEAFF
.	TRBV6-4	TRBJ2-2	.	TGTGCCAGCAGTCCAGGGGAATCGAACACCGGGGAGCTGTTTTTT	CASSPGESNTGELFF
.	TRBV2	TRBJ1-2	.	TGTGCCTCAACGGACAGTCTCTATGGCTACACCTTC	CASTDSLYGYTF
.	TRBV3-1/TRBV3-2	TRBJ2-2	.	TGTGCCAGCAGACAGGACAACACCGGGGAGCTGTTTTTT	CASRQDNTGELFF
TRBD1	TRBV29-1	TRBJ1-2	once	TGCAGCGTTAAAACAGGGGGCCGGGATGGCTACACCTTC	CSVKTGGRDGYTF
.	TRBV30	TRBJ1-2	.	TGTGCCTGGGTGGGGTCCGGGAGCGGCTACACCTTC	CAWVGSGSGYTF
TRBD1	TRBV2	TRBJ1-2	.	TGTGCCAGCCGGCTTCGAGGGACAGGGTCAGGAAGCTATGGCTACACCTTC	CASRLRGTGSGSYGYTF
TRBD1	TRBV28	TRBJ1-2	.	TGTGCCAGCAGTTTTAGTTTAGGACAGGGGGCGGTTGGCTACACCTTC	CASSFSLGQGAVGYTF
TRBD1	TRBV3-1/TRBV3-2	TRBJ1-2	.	TGTGCCAGCAGCCGAGGACAGGTCTATGGCTACACCTTC	CASSRGQVYGYTF